The sequence of this T cell receptor (beta chain) was determined in a study of blood T cell repertoires in COVID-19. The overall study: Italy, Spain and the United States were the sources of the convalescent and acute COVID-19 samples. PBMCs, B-cell-depleted T cells, or T cells were the source of the cDNA or gDNA that made up the material.

In the original analysis: By means of reference gene primer amplification, nucleated cell counts were estimated. TCRdb keeps only in-frame clones here, not all; method: immunoSEQ multiplex PCR. That table is the source of V, J and clone size, and D and trimming were worked out from the DNA. This sample yields over 150,000 clones, of which approximately 84% are seen a single time; around 9.9% belongs to the top ten. The CDR3 totals 14 residues. V shed 1 base, J shed 4 bases, and the junction held 1 base outside the gene matches. The germline CDR1 and CDR2 sequences are GTSNPN and SVGIG (reference sequence).

The sample comprised peripheral blood. This clonotype was obtained from a man between 65 and 85 years old with active or convalescent COVID-19. The chain employs TRBV30 and TRBJ2-5; TRBD2 agrees at 12 bases. Here the CDR3 DNA reads TGTGCCTGGAGTGGGGGACTAGCGGGAGAGACCCAGTACTTC. It specifies CAWSGGLAGETQYF.